The 20 T cell receptor beta chains given below trace back to one sample, sequenced in a study of T cells in Graves' hyperthyroidism and ophthalmopathy. TCR beta CDR3 regions were amplified from RNA transcripts. Carried out on the TCR CDR3, a first-round RT-PCR used the HTBI primer set. TCRdb passed the multiplex PCR reads through MiXCR, listing each CDR3 protein once. Of a few hundred thousand distinct CDR3 sequences detected, around 13% appear once; the ten largest clones hold approximately 14%. Input material: blood. The receptors here all came from a woman between 40 and 55 years old with Graves' hyperthyroidism.

The chain joins TRBV20-1 to TRBJ1-3, with D uncertain. Trimming left V 4 bases short and J 0 bases short, with 7 bases between. The germline CDR1 and CDR2 sequences are DFQATT and SNEGSKA (reference sequence). This CDR3 is 13 amino acids long. For the CDR3, the DNA is TGCAGTGCTATGGAAGACTCTGGAAACACCATATATTTT. Translating it yields CSAMEDSGNTIYF.

The chain links TRBV20-1 to TRBJ2-7, with 15 bases that match TRBD2. Germline V gene data show CDR1 as DFQATT and CDR2 as SNEGSKA (reference sequence). The CDR3 has 13 residues. V gave up 8 bases and J gave up 4 bases; unmatched junction bases: 3. CDR3 in DNA: TGCAGTCCCGGGACTAGCGGGAGGTACGAGCAGTACTTC. Translating it yields CSPGTSGRYEQYF.

This clonotype was counted at least ten times. This sequence joins TRBV29-1 and TRBJ2-2, with D maybe TRBD2 (5 bases). With 4 bases removed from V and 6 bases from J, the gap between germline ends came to 18 bases. The CDR3 is 15 residues long. Germline values: CDR1 SQVTM, CDR2 ANQGSEA. CDR3 residues: CSVGRSLEVSGELFF. The DNA for the CDR3 is TGCAGCGTTGGTCGATCCCTGGAGGTCTCCGGGGAGCTGTTTTTT.

This clonotype was detected many times. The rearrangement uses TRBV11-2 and TRBJ2-3; no reliable D call. The length of the CDR3 is 15 residues. Per the germline V gene, CDR1 is SGHAT and CDR2 is FQNNGV. The V and J ends lost 1 base and 1 base respectively, with 9 bases between them. The CDR3 DNA follows: TGTGCCAGCAGCTTAGGTAGGGCAGGCACAGATACGCAGTATTTT. Translating gives CASSLGRAGTDTQYF.

This clonotype was picked up many times. The CDR3 spells CASSELARANYGYTF. The CDR3 DNA is TGTGCCAGCAGTGAATTGGCCCGAGCTAACTATGGCTACACCTTC. This chain joins TRBV6-1 and TRBJ1-2; unclear D gene. This CDR3 is built from 15 residues. V was clipped by 2 bases and J by 0 bases, with 10 bases between them. Germline values: CDR1 MNHNS, CDR2 SASEGT.

This clonotype was detected many times. V is TRBV20-1 and J is TRBJ2-5, with 15 bases aligning to TRBD2. Germline V gene data show CDR1 as DFQATT and CDR2 as SNEGSKA (reference sequence). Trimming took 3 bases from V and 3 from J; bases not matched to a gene: 8. The CDR3 spans 17 residues. The CDR3 protein is CSARDRTSGRAKETQYF. DNA of the CDR3: TGCAGTGCTAGGGACCGGACTAGCGGGAGGGCCAAAGAGACCCAGTACTTC.

The chain uses TRBV5-8 and TRBJ2-1, with D possibly being TRBD2 (6 bases). The germline V gene encodes CDR1 SGHTS and CDR2 YDEGEE. This CDR3 region has 15 residues. V was pared by 0 bases and J by 8 bases, with 15 bases between. In nucleotides, the CDR3 is TGTGCCAGCAGCTTGGCCCTGTCGGGAGAGTATGAGCAGTTCTTC. Encoded protein: CASSLALSGEYEQFF.

The chain couples TRBV6-1 to TRBJ1-4; TRBD1 aligns across 7 bases. V gave up 2 bases and J gave up 2 bases; unmatched junction bases: 5. From germline, CDR1 is MNHNS and CDR2 SASEGT. CDR3 length equals 16 residues. As DNA, the CDR3 is TGTGCCAGCAGTGAAAAGGGGGCGCCGACTAATGAAAAACTGTTTTTT. Translation: CASSEKGAPTNEKLFF.

V and J are TRBV28 and TRBJ2-5; D possibly corresponds to TRBD2 (7 bases). This CDR3 is built from 13 residues. V dropped 9 bases and J dropped 5 bases, with 16 bases sitting between them. Germline lookup yields CDR1 MDHEN and CDR2 SYDVKM. For the CDR3, the DNA is TGTGCCAGTTCAGGGGAGGGTCTGGAGACCCAGTACTTC. Residues: CASSGEGLETQYF.

This clonotype came up a few times. The rearrangement uses TRBV29-1 and TRBJ1-4; no reliable D call. Germline values: CDR1 SQVTM, CDR2 ANQGSEA. Trimming took off 3 bases at V and 8 bases at J, with 13 bases between the two ends. This CDR3 is built from 13 residues. DNA for the CDR3: TGCAGCGTTGATGGTGGGTCTTTGGAAAAACTGTTTTTT. Encoded protein: CSVDGGSLEKLFF.

This clonotype appeared many times. The genes are TRBV28 and TRBJ1-1, with 7 positions matching TRBD1. There are 16 residues in the CDR3. V shed 4 bases and J 0 bases; nucleotides not matched to a gene: 8. Germline CDR1 is MDHEN and CDR2 is SYDVKM. This CDR3 reads CASSWPGQRMNTEAFF. The CDR3 region has the DNA TGTGCCAGCAGTTGGCCGGGACAGCGCATGAACACTGAAGCTTTCTTT.

This clonotype was seen a few times. V is TRBV20-1 and J is TRBJ2-1; 13 bases match TRBD2. J was trimmed by 10 bases and V by 3 bases; bases with no gene match: 3. Germline CDR1 DFQATT, CDR2 SNEGSKA (reference sequence). This CDR3 is built from 13 residues. CDR3 residues: CSASTSGRAEQFF. The CDR3 DNA sequence: TGCAGTGCTAGTACTAGCGGGAGGGCCGAGCAGTTCTTC.

The chain combines TRBV6-2 or TRBV6-3 with TRBJ1-1; TRBD1 is a possible D gene (6 bases). V dropped 0 bases and J dropped 6 bases, with 8 bases sitting between them. The CDR3 is 13 residues long. Germline assignment: CDR1 MNHEY and CDR2 SVGEGT. The CDR3 DNA sequence: TGTGCCAGCAGTTACTCGAGGGGGGCTGAAGCTTTCTTT. Translated: CASSYSRGAEAFF.

This clonotype was recorded many times. The chain carries TRBV18 and TRBJ2-1; TRBD2 agrees at 9 bases. From germline, CDR1 is KGHSH and CDR2 LQKENI. CDR3 length: 15 amino acids. V dropped 3 bases and J dropped 6; count of bases not matched to a gene: 6. The chain's CDR3 is CASSPSLAGFNEQFF. The CDR3 DNA reads as TGTGCCAGCTCACCCTCTCTAGCGGGATTCAATGAGCAGTTCTTC.

This clonotype came up a few times. The gene calls are TRBV11-3 and TRBJ2-2; D gene unclear. The CDR3 covers 14 residues. V lost 0 bases to trimming and J lost 7 bases, with 9 bases between them. The germline gives CDR1 SGHNT, CDR2 YENEEA. As DNA, the CDR3 is TGTGCCAGCAGCTTAGAGGGGTCTGGCGGGGAGCTGTTTTTT. Amino acids: CASSLEGSGGELFF.

This clonotype appeared a few times. The chain couples TRBV15 to TRBJ2-7, with TRBD2 matching 8 bases. CDR1 LNHNV and CDR2 YYDKDF come from the germline V gene (reference sequence). With V trimmed by 5 bases and J by 0 bases, 3 bases remained unmatched. The CDR3 runs 14 residues. The CDR3 loop reads CATSGGLASYEQYF. The CDR3 region has the DNA TGTGCCACCAGCGGCGGACTAGCCTCCTACGAGCAGTACTTC.

This clonotype was recorded a few times. The chain employs TRBV15 and TRBJ2-5, with 7 bases that match TRBD2. CDR3 size: 18 residues. CDR1 and CDR2 from the germline V gene are LNHNV and YYDKDF (reference sequence). Trimming removed 1 base from V and 0 bases from J; junction bases left unmatched: 11. The CDR3 coding sequence is TGTGCCACCAGCAGAGTGACGTCTAGCGGATGGTACCAAGAGACCCAGTACTTC. As protein: CATSRVTSSGWYQETQYF.

The sample holds many counts of this clonotype. V and J are TRBV28 and TRBJ2-3; TRBD1 matches 8 bases. The V gene end was trimmed by 4 bases and the J gene end by 6 bases; junction bases not matched to a gene: 3. The CDR3 sequence is 13 residues long. Germline V gives CDR1 MDHEN, CDR2 SYDVKM. CDR3 nucleotide sequence: TGTGCCAGCAGTTGGACAGGGAGGGATACGCAGTATTTT. This gives the protein CASSWTGRDTQYF.

This clonotype was recorded at least ten times. This chain connects TRBV2 to TRBJ2-7; 10 bases fit TRBD1. The CDR3 spans 14 residues. Germline values: CDR1 SNHLY, CDR2 FYNNEI. The trim removed 5 bases at V and 4 bases at J, leaving 5 bases unmatched. In DNA, the CDR3 is TGTGCCAGCAGTAAGGGACAGGGGAAGTACGAGCAGTACTTC. Its protein is CASSKGQGKYEQYF.

The gene calls are TRBV19 and TRBJ2-1, with D maybe TRBD1 (6 bases). This CDR3 region has 17 residues. CDR1 is LNHDA, CDR2 SQIVND, per germline (reference sequence). The V gene lost 6 bases and the J gene lost 4 bases, with 22 bases spanning the gap. The CDR3, as DNA: TGTGCCAGTAGCACTTATCGAGCGGACAGCTTATACAATGAGCAGTTCTTC. It encodes CASSTYRADSLYNEQFF.